This TCR beta chain was recorded in a study of memory CD4+ T cells and cytomegalovirus serostatus. Study summary: Of the healthy Belgian adults, several were CMV seropositive and about 24 seronegative.

The sort gate was single viable CD3+CD4+CD8-CD45RO+ cells for memory CD4+ T cells. With 3 bases removed from V and 3 bases from J, the gap between germline ends came to 5 bases. This CDR3 region has 11 residues. Germline V gene lookup returns CDR1 GTSNPN and CDR2 SVGIG (reference sequence). About this clone: Antigen unknown. Additional DNA sequences in this sample encode the identical CDR3.

In the authors' methods: After removing out-of-frame reads, around 2 million distinct TCRbeta sequences remained. The repertoire was sequenced with immunoSEQ multiplex PCR; TCRdb's copy has only in-frame clones and lacks some. The V and J calls and clone size were taken over from that table, and D and trimming were inferred from the DNA. This table holds over 55,000 clones, approximately 80% found once. Study-wide points: Of 150 to 200 reported CMV TCRbeta sequences, about 67 were found in memory CD4+ repertoires.

The sequenced material came from memory CD4+ T cells from blood. The clonotype comes from an adult in good health and CMV-seronegative. The gene calls are TRBV30 and TRBJ2-5; the D gene could be TRBD1 or TRBD2 (5 bases each). CDR3 protein: CAWRGEETQYF. The CDR3 DNA follows: TGTGCCTGGAGGGGGGAAGAGACCCAGTACTTC.